One sample yielded the 16 T cell receptor beta chains listed below, sequenced in a study of monozygotic twins with inflammatory bowel disease. From the 5' RACE reads, TCRdb lists one entry per CDR3 protein and no DNA. The sample has approximately 400,000 distinct CDR3 sequences. Sequencing input: blood. The receptors originated from a human donor with ulcerative colitis or Crohn's disease, or a healthy co-twin of an affected twin (not recorded which).

V is TRBV24-1 and J is TRBJ2-2; the TCRdb call, TRBD1, lacks DNA for checking. There are 16 residues in the CDR3. Germline V gene lookup returns CDR1 KGHDR and CDR2 SFDVKD. CDR3 sequence reads: CATSDLRTGNTGELFF.

The chain employs TRBV20-1 and TRBJ1-6; the D gene TCRdb calls, TRBD1, cannot be checked with no DNA. The CDR3 is 18 amino acids. The V gene's germline CDR1 is DFQATT and CDR2 SNEGSKA (reference sequence). CDR3 amino acids: CSARDSRTGRGHNSPLHF.

This chain joins TRBV7-2 and TRBJ2-3; TCRdb's assignment of TRBD1 cannot be checked, as there is no DNA. Per germline, CDR1 SGHTA and CDR2 FQGNSA. This CDR3 is built from 18 residues. CDR3 residues: CASSFALLTGVLTDTQYF.

The chain uses TRBV13 and TRBJ2-7; as DNA is missing, the TRBD2 call by TCRdb cannot be tested. Looked up from germline, CDR1 is PRHDT and CDR2 is FYEKMQ (reference sequence). The CDR3 is made up of 15 amino acids. Here the CDR3 reads CASSSTGLAGVEQYF.

The rearrangement joins TRBV20-1 to TRBJ2-7. The CDR3 loop spans 14 amino acids. Germline lookup yields CDR1 DFQATT and CDR2 SNEGSKA (reference sequence). The CDR3 loop is CSARDRRTDYEQYF.

The chain combines TRBV5-1 with TRBJ2-7; TCRdb calls TRBD1, which cannot be checked without DNA. The CDR3 totals 15 residues. Germline V lookup: CDR1 SGHRS, CDR2 YFSETQ. The chain's CDR3 is CASSSGTSRVYEQYF.

The CDR3 spells CASRAGAATYNEQFF. The J gene is TRBJ2-1, the V gene TRBV5-1; TCRdb selects TRBD1, and the lack of DNA leaves this call unchecked. There are 15 residues in the CDR3. Germline V gives CDR1 SGHRS, CDR2 YFSETQ. The variable domain in full, with the rest retrieved from reference TRBV5-1 and TRBJ2-1, is KAGVTQTPRYLIKTRGQQVTLSCSPISGHRSVSWYQQTPGQGLQFLFEYFSETQRNKGNFPGRFSGRQFSNSRSEMNVSTLELGDSALYLCASRAGAATYNEQFFGPGTRLTVL.

This chain uses TRBV7-2 with TRBJ2-7; with no DNA, the TCRdb D assignment of TRBD2 cannot be verified. This CDR3 is built from 14 residues. Germline V lookup: CDR1 SGHTA, CDR2 FQGNSA. CDR3 amino acids: CASSASSGGAGQYF.

The CDR3 here is CASSLGGTGGGSNQPQHF. The rearrangement joins TRBV11-1 to TRBJ1-5; TCRdb proposes TRBD1, but this gene call is untestable without DNA. This CDR3 has 18 amino acids. Germline CDR1 reads SGHAT; CDR2 reads FQDESV (reference sequence).

The chain is built from TRBV20-1 and TRBJ1-6; TCRdb gives TRBD1 as the D gene, but with no DNA this cannot be confirmed. CDR1 DFQATT and CDR2 SNEGSKA come from the germline V gene (reference sequence). The length of the CDR3 is 14 residues. The chain's CDR3 is CSARGGTGVSPLHF.

The chain uses TRBV11-2 and TRBJ2-3; TCRdb indicates TRBD2, and absent DNA this call remains unverified. CDR3 length equals 12 residues. Germline CDR1 reads SGHAT; CDR2 reads FQNNGV. CDR3 residues: CASSLKGSHEYF.

This chain joins TRBV7-9 and TRBJ1-3; TCRdb picks TRBD1, but there is no DNA to check that call. The CDR3 has 16 amino acids. Germline values: CDR1 SEHNR, CDR2 FQNEAQ (reference sequence). The CDR3 here is CASSLDWGFPGNTIYF.

V is TRBV10-3 and J is TRBJ1-1. Germline CDR1 and CDR2: ENHRY and SYGVKD. The CDR3 consists of 13 residues. The CDR3: CAISEIGVTEAFF.

The chain uses TRBV18 and TRBJ1-5; TCRdb gives TRBD1 as the D gene, but with no DNA this cannot be confirmed. CDR1 is KGHSH, CDR2 LQKENI, per germline. The CDR3 runs 17 residues. The CDR3 reads CASSPLPVGTGNQPQHF.

This rearrangement joins TRBV28 to TRBJ2-4; checking the TCRdb D call of TRBD1 is not possible without DNA. Germline V gene sequence: CDR1 MDHEN, CDR2 SYDVKM. This CDR3 is 13 amino acids long. CDR3 sequence: CASSLQGSTAQYF.

The chain's CDR3 is CAIRDSYNEKLFF. This chain links TRBV10-3 with TRBJ1-4. The CDR3 runs 13 residues. CDR1 and CDR2 from the germline V gene are ENHRY and SYGVKD.